A selection of T cell receptor beta chains follows, all from one sample in a study of CD8+ T cells in alopecia areata. Clones were sequenced by immunoSEQ multiplex PCR, and TCRdb holds only the in-frame ones, with some missing. The table shows under 65,000 clones, with 44% occurring only once. Sequencing used NKG2D-low CD8+ T cells sorted from blood. These receptor sequences come from a human donor with alopecia areata. Each CDR3 is given without its conserved first and last residue. Fields, in order: clone size, J gene, D gene, V gene, CDR3 protein. The D gene is left open where the match is weak. The size entry is marked missing in some rows and otherwise reads once, few, many or a size class.

clone_size: few; j_call: TRBJ1-1; d_call: TRBD1; v_call: TRBV11-2; cdr3_aa: ASSYQGGGEAF
clone_size: NA; j_call: TRBJ2-7; d_call: TRBD1; v_call: TRBV29-1; cdr3_aa: SVNAVDRGYEQY
clone_size: NA; j_call: TRBJ2-2; d_call: NA; v_call: TRBV7-2; cdr3_aa: ASSPPGTGELF
clone_size: NA; j_call: TRBJ2-5; d_call: NA; v_call: TRBV30; cdr3_aa: AWSRAGMETQY
clone_size: few; j_call: TRBJ1-1; d_call: NA; v_call: TRBV7-9; cdr3_aa: ASRPTGNTEAF
clone_size: few; j_call: TRBJ1-1; d_call: NA; v_call: TRBV29-1; cdr3_aa: SVTDSLFNTEAF
clone_size: NA; j_call: TRBJ2-3; d_call: NA; v_call: TRBV27; cdr3_aa: ASTSGPRARVQY
clone_size: NA; j_call: TRBJ2-7; d_call: TRBD1; v_call: TRBV30; cdr3_aa: AWRDRVYEQY
clone_size: NA; j_call: TRBJ2-3; d_call: NA; v_call: TRBV29-1; cdr3_aa: SVVPGSTDTQY
clone_size: NA; j_call: TRBJ1-1; d_call: NA; v_call: TRBV5-1; cdr3_aa: ASSLGVNTEAF
clone_size: many; j_call: TRBJ2-3; d_call: NA; v_call: TRBV7-3; cdr3_aa: ASTSPTGTDTQY
clone_size: few; j_call: TRBJ2-5; d_call: NA; v_call: TRBV7-9; cdr3_aa: ASSLSLEETQY
clone_size: NA; j_call: TRBJ2-7; d_call: TRBD1; v_call: TRBV10-3; cdr3_aa: AISEDRVAYEQY
clone_size: NA; j_call: TRBJ2-2; d_call: NA; v_call: TRBV4-1; cdr3_aa: ASSQAQGEGTGELF
clone_size: few; j_call: TRBJ1-3; d_call: NA; v_call: TRBV15; cdr3_aa: ATSRDLGGSGNTIY
clone_size: once; j_call: TRBJ2-5; d_call: NA; v_call: TRBV7-2; cdr3_aa: ASSLATGTFRRETQY